The 21 T cell receptor beta chains listed next were all sequenced from one sample in a study of blood T cell repertoires in COVID-19. Only in-frame clones appear in the TCRdb table, and some are missing; sequencing was by immunoSEQ multiplex PCR. This sample has a few hundred thousand clones; around 87% occur once, and the top ten carry about 14%. The sequenced sample consisted of PBMCs or T cells enriched from blood (not recorded which). The receptors derive from a man aged 25-45 years who had been exposed to COVID-19.

This clone was seen once. The genes are TRBV15 and TRBJ2-5, with unresolved D. The germline gives CDR1 LNHNV, CDR2 YYDKDF (reference sequence). The CDR3 consists of 13 residues. Trimming shortened V by 2 bases and J by 1 base, and 5 bases separated the two germline ends. The CDR3 reads CATSRNSQETQYF. The CDR3 DNA reads TGTGCCACCAGCAGAAATAGCCAAGAGACCCAGTACTTC.

There are a few counts of this clone. V and J are TRBV2 and TRBJ1-5; D unclear. The CDR3 length is 14 residues. Germline loops: CDR1 SNHLY, CDR2 FYNNEI. V was clipped by 6 bases and J by 4 bases, with 13 bases between them. CDR3 amino acids: CASRWQALNQPQHF. Here the CDR3 DNA reads TGTGCCAGCAGGTGGCAGGCGCTAAATCAGCCCCAGCATTTT. The full variable domain, its missing parts supplied by reference TRBV2 and TRBJ1-5, is EPEVTQTPSHQVTQMGQEVILRCVPISNHLYFYWYRQILGQKVEFLVSFYNNEISEKSEIFDDQFSVERPDGSNFTLKIRSTKLEDSAMYFCASRWQALNQPQHFGDGTRLSIL.

This rearrangement joins TRBV12-3 or TRBV12-4 to TRBJ2-1; TRBD2 is a possible D gene (5 bases). V dropped 3 bases and J dropped 6 bases, with 9 bases sitting between them. CDR3 length: 13 amino acids. In nucleotides, the CDR3 is TGTGCCAGCAGTTTTGGACTTACCAATGAGCAGTTCTTC. The encoded protein is CASSFGLTNEQFF.

The V and J genes are TRBV7-9 and TRBJ2-7; TRBD2 matches 7 bases. The trim removed 4 bases at V and 7 bases at J, leaving 1 base unmatched. Germline CDR1 SEHNR, CDR2 FQNEAQ (reference sequence). This CDR3 is 11 amino acids long. The CDR3 reads CASSSGGEQYF. CDR3 nucleotide sequence: TGTGCCAGCAGCTCCGGGGGGGAGCAGTACTTC.

The rearrangement joins TRBV18 to TRBJ2-3; no definite D call. Trimming took off 2 bases at V and 4 bases at J, with 10 bases between the two ends. Germline V lookup: CDR1 KGHSH, CDR2 LQKENI. This CDR3 has 14 residues. The CDR3 reads CASSPIFQSDTQYF. As DNA, the CDR3 is TGTGCCAGCTCACCAATCTTCCAGTCAGATACGCAGTATTTT.

This sequence joins TRBV6-2 or TRBV6-3 and TRBJ2-1, with 10 bases aligning to TRBD2. The germline V gene has CDR1 MNHEY and CDR2 SVGEGT. Trimming took 6 bases from V and 15 from J; bases not matched to a gene: 20. The CDR3 spans 16 residues. Here the CDR3 DNA reads TGTGCCAGCAGCCCCTTAGGGGAGCGGGGGGGAGGGGCCCCGTTCTTC. It translates to CASSPLGERGGGAPFF.

This chain joins TRBV9 and TRBJ2-1, with D possibly TRBD2 on 5 matching bases. Between the trimmed V and J ends, which lost 2 bases and 5 bases, there was a span of 14 bases. Germline V gene sequence: CDR1 SGDLS, CDR2 YYNGEE. The CDR3 is made up of 15 amino acids. CDR3 sequence reads: CASSVGLARNNEQFF. Written as DNA, the CDR3 is TGTGCCAGCAGCGTTGGGTTAGCGCGAAACAATGAGCAGTTCTTC.

The J gene is TRBJ2-7, the V gene TRBV9; possible D gene TRBD2, 6 bases. The CDR3 loop spans 14 amino acids. Trimming took 0 bases from V and 1 from J, leaving 8 bases between them. The germline CDR1 and CDR2 sequences are SGDLS and YYNGEE. CDR3 DNA sequence: TGTGCCAGCAGCGTAGAGGGGACTTCCTACGAGCAGTACTTC. Translated: CASSVEGTSYEQYF.

CDR3: CASSWGRQTRTHPTF. CDR3 DNA: TGTGCCAGCAGCTGGGGAAGACAGACCCGGACCCACCCTACCTTC. The chain links TRBV5-6 to TRBJ1-2, with D perhaps TRBD1 (5 bases). V shed 3 bases and J shed 14 bases, with 26 bases lying between them. Germline V lookup: CDR1 SGHDT, CDR2 YYEEEE. CDR3 size: 15 residues.

The genes are TRBV13 and TRBJ2-5; 8 nucleotides match TRBD2. CDR1 PRHDT and CDR2 FYEKMQ come from the germline V gene (reference sequence). The J segment lost 2 bases and the V segment lost 2 bases, leaving 10 bases of the junction unmatched. The CDR3 length is 17 residues. The CDR3 protein is CASSLMAGGPKQETQYF. CDR3 in DNA: TGTGCCAGCAGCTTAATGGCGGGGGGACCGAAACAAGAGACCCAGTACTTC. Supplemented by reference TRBV13 and TRBJ2-5, the full variable domain reads AAGVIQSPRHLIKEKRETATLKCYPIPRHDTVYWYQQGPGQDPQFLISFYEKMQSDKGSIPDRFSAQQFSDYHSELNMSSLELGDSALYFCASSLMAGGPKQETQYFGPGTRLLVL.

This clone was seen only once. The chain employs TRBV29-1 and TRBJ2-1; 14 bases map to TRBD2. Germline CDR1 is SQVTM and CDR2 is ANQGSEA. The CDR3 loop spans 17 amino acids. V lost 2 bases and J lost 4; bases outside the gene matches: 7. The CDR3: CSVELTSGGDKYNEQFF. In DNA, the CDR3 is TGCAGCGTTGAATTGACTAGCGGGGGGGATAAATACAATGAGCAGTTCTTC.

V gene TRBV28 combines with J gene TRBJ1-2; 8 nucleotides match TRBD1. Germline loops: CDR1 MDHEN, CDR2 SYDVKM. The CDR3 extends over 13 amino acids. Trimming cost V 5 bases and J 5 bases; bases outside gene matches: 4. CDR3 nucleotide sequence: TGTGCCAGCAGTCCGCGGACAGGGTATGGCTACACCTTC. This gives the protein CASSPRTGYGYTF.

Here the CDR3 reads CASSLARNSNQPQHF. The DNA for the CDR3 is TGTGCCAGCAGCTTGGCCAGAAATAGCAATCAGCCCCAGCATTTT. The chain employs TRBV5-5 and TRBJ1-5; D is unresolved. Deletions cut 0 bases from V and 0 bases from J, with 7 bases between. CDR3 length: 15 residues. In germline, CDR1 is SGHKS, CDR2 YYEKEE (reference sequence).

The chain carries TRBV6-6 and TRBJ1-5, with 11 bases fitting TRBD1. Germline CDR1 reads MNHNY; CDR2 reads SVGAGI (reference sequence). V trimming: 4 bases; J trimming: 3 bases; junction bases outside the gene matches: 2. This CDR3 is 15 amino acids long. DNA of the CDR3: TGTGCCAGCAGTTGGGACAGGGGGGACAATCAGCCCCAGCATTTT. Residues: CASSWDRGDNQPQHF.

The chain carries TRBV4-2 and TRBJ2-3, with a tentative D call TRBD2 (6 bases). V lost 1 base to trimming and J lost 0 bases, with 8 bases between them. The germline V gene has CDR1 LGHNA and CDR2 YNFKEQ. The CDR3 extends over 15 amino acids. This CDR3 is CASSQAGDSTDTQYF. The CDR3 DNA reads TGTGCCAGCAGCCAAGCGGGGGATAGCACAGATACGCAGTATTTT.

To note about this clone: The junction differs from germline at one of its ends, possibly a read error. The chain couples TRBV4-1 to TRBJ2-3; D is unresolved. Germline CDR1 is MGHRA and CDR2 is YSYEKL. The CDR3 has 14 amino acids. CDR3 region: CASSQDRSRDTQYF. The CDR3 DNA reads TGCGCCAGCAGCCAAGATCGGAGCAGAGATACGCAGTATTTT.

The V call is TRBV9, the J call TRBJ2-7, with D tentatively TRBD1 (6 bases). The ends were cut back, 5 bases at V and 4 bases at J, with 13 bases in the middle. Looked up from germline, CDR1 is SGDLS and CDR2 is YYNGEE. The CDR3 covers 13 residues. CDR3 region: CASSNREAYEQYF. The CDR3, as DNA: TGTGCCAGCAGTAACAGGGAAGCTTACGAGCAGTACTTC.

The chain couples TRBV2 to TRBJ2-5, with a tentative D call TRBD2 (6 bases). V lost 4 bases and J 7 bases, leaving 13 bases between the germline ends. Germline assignment: CDR1 SNHLY and CDR2 FYNNEI. The CDR3 length is 13 residues. This CDR3 is CASSVQVGGTQYF. The CDR3, as DNA: TGTGCCAGCAGTGTACAAGTGGGGGGGACCCAGTACTTC.

The chain links TRBV29-1 to TRBJ1-2; TRBD1 agrees at 7 bases. Trimming at V came to 7 bases and at J to 4 bases, leaving 6 bases not matched to a gene. Germline lookup yields CDR1 SQVTM and CDR2 ANQGSEA. This CDR3 region has 12 residues. CDR3 region: CSATTGPYGYTF. In nucleotides, the CDR3 is TGCAGCGCAACGACAGGGCCCTATGGCTACACCTTC.

This CDR3 is CASSLVTGGLDTEAFF. CDR3 DNA sequence: TGTGCCAGCAGCTTAGTAACAGGGGGGCTGGACACTGAAGCTTTCTTT. The chain couples TRBV13 to TRBJ1-1; 8 bases fit TRBD1. From germline, CDR1 is PRHDT and CDR2 FYEKMQ (reference sequence). The CDR3 is 16 amino acids. V was clipped by 1 base and J by 3 bases; unmatched bases: 7. Variable domain in full (rest from reference TRBV13 and TRBJ1-1): AAGVIQSPRHLIKEKRETATLKCYPIPRHDTVYWYQQGPGQDPQFLISFYEKMQSDKGSIPDRFSAQQFSDYHSELNMSSLELGDSALYFCASSLVTGGLDTEAFFGQGTRLTVV.

The chain is built from TRBV6-5 and TRBJ1-2; no reliable D call. Germline V CDR1 and CDR2: MNHEY, SVGAGI. V was pared by 0 bases and J by 5 bases, with 16 bases between. The CDR3 has 16 residues. CDR3 nucleotide sequence: TGTGCCAGCAGTTACTCGATAGAAAGGGAGGTTTATGGCTACACCTTC. Translated: CASSYSIEREVYGYTF.